This entry lists 5 T cell receptor beta chains sequenced from one sample in a study of PD-L1 blockade in urothelial cancer. Time point specified: pretreatment peripheral blood. TCRdb keeps only in-frame clones here, not all; method: immunoSEQ multiplex PCR. The data contain 68,000 or so clones, about four fifths of them singletons. The sample here was PBMCs, taken around atezolizumab (anti-PD-L1) treatment. These receptors all stem from a man in his 70s with urothelial cancer.

This clone was seen a single time. The CDR3 region is CASSQSGANVLTF. In DNA, the CDR3 is TGTGCCAGCAGCCAGTCTGGGGCCAACGTCCTGACTTTC. The chain joins TRBV28 to TRBJ2-6, with D unclear. V lost 6 bases to trimming and J lost 1 base, with 4 bases between them. Germline V gives CDR1 MDHEN, CDR2 SYDVKM. This CDR3 contains 13 residues.

This clone was counted once. The V gene is TRBV18, the J gene TRBJ1-5; TRBD1 aligns across 8 bases. Germline CDR1 KGHSH, CDR2 LQKENI. Germline trimming cut 5 bases from V and 4 bases from J; bases unmatched to any gene: 4. The CDR3 runs to 14 residues. CDR3 nucleotide sequence: TGTGCCAGCTCAGTCGGGACAGGTAATCAGCCCCAGCATTTT. It specifies CASSVGTGNQPQHF.

The V call is TRBV27, the J call TRBJ2-7; D perhaps matches TRBD1 (6 bases). CDR1 and CDR2 from the germline V gene are MNHEY and SMNVEV (reference sequence). The CDR3 extends over 13 amino acids. V lost 2 bases, J lost 9 bases, and 14 bases lay in between. The CDR3 coding sequence is TGTGCCAGCAGTTTACGACAGGTCGACCGGCAGTACTTC. Translation gives CASSLRQVDRQYF.

CDR3 residues: CASSLAGTSGFSYEQYF. In DNA, the CDR3 is TGCGCCAGCAGCTTGGCCGGGACTAGCGGGTTCTCCTACGAGCAGTACTTC. The chain is built from TRBV5-1 and TRBJ2-7, with TRBD2 identical over 12 bases. The germline V gene has CDR1 SGHRS and CDR2 YFSETQ. J lost 0 bases, V lost 0 bases, and 4 bases had no gene match. This CDR3 is 17 amino acids long. Filled out from reference TRBV5-1 and TRBJ2-7, the complete variable domain reads KAGVTQTPRYLIKTRGQQVTLSCSPISGHRSVSWYQQTPGQGLQFLFEYFSETQRNKGNFPGRFSGRQFSNSRSEMNVSTLELGDSALYLCASSLAGTSGFSYEQYFGPGTRLTVT.

The chain couples TRBV4-1 to TRBJ2-1; tentatively, D is TRBD2 (5 bases). This CDR3 contains 17 residues. Trimming cost V 0 bases and J 8 bases, with 20 bases left between them. Germline CDR1 and CDR2: MGHRA and YSYEKL. The CDR3 sequence is CASSQDWRSAESDEQFF. The CDR3 DNA follows: TGCGCCAGCAGCCAAGATTGGCGTAGCGCTGAGAGCGATGAGCAGTTCTTC.